This T cell receptor (beta chain) comes out of a study of blood T cell repertoires in COVID-19. Study in general: The analysed material was cDNA or gDNA that came from T cells, B-cell-depleted T cells, or PBMCs.

Assay: immunoSEQ multiplex PCR; the TCRdb copy retains only in-frame clones and omits some. The table has about 25,000 clones, about nine tenths seen once. CDR1 LNHDA and CDR2 SQIVND come from the germline V gene (reference sequence). Trimming took 1 base from V and 4 from J; bases not matched to a gene: 7. CDR3 length: 15 residues. The chain joins TRBV19 to TRBJ2-7, with 7 bases matching TRBD1. This receptor was taken from a man in his 70s with acute or convalescent COVID-19. Sequenced input: peripheral blood. Here the CDR3 reads CASSIGTGVVYEQYF. CDR3 DNA: TGTGCCAGTAGTATAGGTACAGGGGTAGTTTACGAGCAGTACTTC. The entire variable domain, with the rest obtained from reference TRBV19 and TRBJ2-7, is as follows: DGGITQSPKYLFRKEGQNVTLSCEQNLNHDAMYWYRQDPGQGLRLIYYSQIVNDFQKGDIAEGYSVSREKKESFPLTVTSAQKNPTAFYLCASSIGTGVVYEQYFGPGTRLTVT.